The following is a TCR beta chain sequence with its context. Its cognate antigen is unknown. Sequenced by immunoSEQ multiplex PCR; TCRdb stores in-frame clones only, minus some. The sample carries more than 2,000,000 clones, about 92% recorded once. This sample was included in a study of shared clonotypes between healthy human individuals. Study-wide points: A limitation of the genetic and exposure-history diversity represented arose from few donors.

V shed 0 bases and J shed 5 bases, with 11 bases lying between them. The CDR3 is 15 residues long. Germline CDR1 and CDR2: SGDLS and YYNGEE. V is TRBV9 and J is TRBJ2-2; possibly TRBD1 for D (6 bases). The sequencing sample was made of naive CD4+ T cells from PBMCs. Subset here: CD45RA+ positively selected. The sequence derives from a young man in good health. Some clones in this sample may be carry-over from other donors' samples. CDR3 residues: CASSVGWDTTGELFF. CDR3 DNA: TGTGCCAGCAGCGTAGGATGGGACACTACCGGGGAGCTGTTTTTT.